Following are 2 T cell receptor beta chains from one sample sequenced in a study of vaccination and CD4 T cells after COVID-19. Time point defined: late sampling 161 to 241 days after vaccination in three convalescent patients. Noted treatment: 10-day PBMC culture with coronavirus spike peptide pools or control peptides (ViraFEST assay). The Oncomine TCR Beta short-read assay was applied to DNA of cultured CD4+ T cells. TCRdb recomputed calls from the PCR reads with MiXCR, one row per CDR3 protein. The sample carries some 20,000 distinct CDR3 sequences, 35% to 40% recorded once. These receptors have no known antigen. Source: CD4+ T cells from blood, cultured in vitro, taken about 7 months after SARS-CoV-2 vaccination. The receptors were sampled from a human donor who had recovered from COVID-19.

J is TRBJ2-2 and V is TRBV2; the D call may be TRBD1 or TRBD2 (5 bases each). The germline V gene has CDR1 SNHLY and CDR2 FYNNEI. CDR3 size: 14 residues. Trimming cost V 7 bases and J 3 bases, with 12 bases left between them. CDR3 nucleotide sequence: TGTGCCAGCATGACGGGGACCCACACCGGGGAGCTGTTTTTT. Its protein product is CASMTGTHTGELFF.

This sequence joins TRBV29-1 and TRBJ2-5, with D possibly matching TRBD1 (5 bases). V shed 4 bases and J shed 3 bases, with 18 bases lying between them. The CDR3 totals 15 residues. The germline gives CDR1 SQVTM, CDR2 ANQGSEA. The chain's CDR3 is CSVAWGNTAKETQYF. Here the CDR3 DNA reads TGCAGCGTTGCTTGGGGCAATACAGCGAAAGAGACCCAGTACTTC.